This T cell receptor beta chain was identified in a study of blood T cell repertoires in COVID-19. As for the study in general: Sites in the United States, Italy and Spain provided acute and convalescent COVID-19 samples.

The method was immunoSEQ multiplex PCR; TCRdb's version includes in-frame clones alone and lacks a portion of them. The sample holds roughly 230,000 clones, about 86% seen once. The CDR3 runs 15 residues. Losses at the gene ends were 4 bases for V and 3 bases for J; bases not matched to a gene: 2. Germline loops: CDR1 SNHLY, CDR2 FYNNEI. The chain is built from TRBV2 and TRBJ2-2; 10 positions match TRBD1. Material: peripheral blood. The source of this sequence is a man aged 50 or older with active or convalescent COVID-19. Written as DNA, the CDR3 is TGTGCCAGCAGTGCCGACAGGGGGCACACCGGGGAGCTGTTTTTT. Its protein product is CASSADRGHTGELFF.